This T cell receptor (beta chain) was sequenced during a study of blood T cells in healthy people across ages (dated by TCRdb to between 2014 and 2017). About the full investigation: In model experiments, template switching captured roughly one uniquely barcoded TCR beta cDNA molecule for every two T cells. Donors were grouped into four age groups: young (average 16 years), middle-aged (about 40), aged (about 60) and long-lived (approximately 75). For two donors (one aged 18 to 29 and one aged 80 or older), the study analyzed two additional independent replicas of 1 million unique cDNA reads from the same blood draw. To avoid experimental bias, donors of different ages were spread randomly across the sequencing lanes. Using deep sequencing normalized with unique cDNA molecular identifiers, the study measured how TCR beta repertoire diversity changes with age. What the study reported, not specific to this receptor: Observed TCR beta diversity per million T cells fell roughly linearly with age, and a significant reduction was already apparent by age about 43. Compared with the aged group, the long-lived group had more naive CD4+ T cells, fewer expanded clones and increased TCR diversity, a pattern suggesting age selection. Donor CMV infection status was unknown, potentially confounding age-related changes in expanded clonotypes. A strong correlation was found between observed TCR beta diversity and the percentage of naive T cells measured by flow cytometry. Because profiling used bulk unsorted PBMCs, naive and antigen-experienced compartments could not be compared conclusively. Estimates of total diversity based on one million sequenced T cells were considered lower bounds and underestimates.

Receptor amplification or capture employed 5' RACE. Sequencing instrument: Illumina HiSeq 2500. A second PCR of about 6 to 12 cycles was run with a J-beta primer mix and a sample-barcoded 5' primer. Each TCR beta cDNA molecule received a unique molecular identifier from a template-switch 5' adaptor carrying 12 random nucleotides. Each sample yielded at least 2.5 million CDR3-containing paired-end reads. First-strand cDNA was synthesized from all RNA with the Mint cDNA synthesis kit, primed by a TRBC-specific oligonucleotide. All cDNA was treated with uracil-DNA glycosylase and then went through a first 18-cycle PCR with the universal primers M1SS and BC2_uni_R. Regarding the original processing steps: Normalization of each sample was performed by random selection of 1 million high-quality reads, each carrying a distinct molecular identifier. Instead of being binned into consensus sequences, reads with shared molecular identifiers were discarded. MiTCR, with a Q25 quality threshold and the strictest error-elimination algorithm, was used for CDR3 identification, clonotype clustering and error correction. Lower-bound total TCR beta diversity was estimated with a nonparametric unseen species model using Euler transformation. TCRdb itself trimmed the public reads at Q25 with fastp, ran MiXCR and retained productive beta chains. Records with the same CDR3 protein are collapsed into one entry carrying the most frequent genes and DNA. These V and J calls derive from TCRdb rather than the authors' analysis. This sample holds about 1,500,000 distinct CDR3 sequences; around 42% were observed only once. The ten largest account for 7.9% of the sample.

The germline ends are 17 bases apart after V is trimmed by 3 bases and J by 4 bases. The CDR3 has 17 amino acids, counting the end cysteine and phenylalanine. Only the CDR3 DNA is retained, 51 bases long and in frame from the first base. CDR1 is given as SGDLS and CDR2 as YYNGEE, both from the germline V gene. Systemically healthy Caucasian individuals from Russia, about 38 in total and aged roughly 6 to 100 years, were included as donors. Approximately 9.3 milliliters of peripheral blood were drawn from each donor into EDTA-treated Vacutainer tubes. PBMCs were isolated by Ficoll-Paque density-gradient centrifugation, with at least 6.5 million obtained per sample. Total RNA was extracted from PBMCs with Trizol reagent, with at least 6 micrograms obtained per sample. The percentages of naive CD45RAhigh/CD27high T cells were determined by flow cytometry on a PBMC aliquot from every donor. Details on this clonotype: Its antigen target is currently unknown. The record has no base qualities; no much larger clone is one base away.

The chain employs TRBV9 and TRBJ1-6; the D segment cannot be called with confidence. Sequenced material: blood. The TCR was taken from a woman between 18 and 30 years old in good health. The CDR3 reads as follows: CASSGGGRTQYNSPLHF. Read as DNA, the sequence is TGTGCCAGCAGCGGGGGAGGCAGAACTCAATATAATTCACCCCTCCACTTT.